These 26 T cell receptor beta chains were all obtained from the same sample, sequenced in a study of T-cell memory formation after mild COVID-19 (dated by TCRdb to the early 2020s). Receptors were amplified or captured by 5' RACE. Reads for this sample came from an Illumina NovaSeq 6000. The public reads were reanalyzed by TCRdb: fastp trimming at Q25, MiXCR alignment, in-frame beta chains only. Identical CDR3 protein sequences are pooled into one entry, listed with their most common genes and DNA. This sample holds roughly 340,000 distinct CDR3 sequences; about 16% were observed only once. The ten largest clones add up to about 22% of the sample. The sample taken for sequencing was PBMCs or a T cell subset sorted from them (not recorded which). Receptor source: a man in his late teens or twenties who had mild COVID-19 (a few samples of this study predate the infection). The sample titles of this study are shuffled in the database, so cell type and time point are left out; the donor was told from shared clones.

This clonotype was detected ten times or more. The rearrangement links TRBV5-1 to TRBJ1-2, with TRBD1 matching over 7 bases. Germline V gives CDR1 SGHRS, CDR2 YFSETQ. This CDR3 has 13 amino acids. With V trimmed by 1 base and J by 3 bases, 0 bases remained unmatched. CDR3 sequence reads: CASSLQGDYGYTF. DNA of the CDR3: TGCGCCAGCAGCTTGCAGGGGGACTATGGCTACACCTTC.

This sequence joins TRBV5-8 and TRBJ1-6; TRBD1 aligns across 9 bases. Germline trimming cut 6 bases from V and 7 bases from J; bases unmatched to any gene: 11. CDR1 and CDR2 (germline): SGHTS, YDEGEE. The CDR3 contains 16 residues. The CDR3 DNA sequence: TGTGCCAGCACCCCGACAGGACAGGGGAGAAATTCACCCCTCCACTTT. This encodes CASTPTGQGRNSPLHF. Full variable domain (rest looked up from reference TRBV5-8 and TRBJ1-6): EAGVTQSPTHLIKTRGQQATLRCSPISGHTSVYWYQQALGLGLQFLLWYDEGEERNRGNFPPRFSGRQFPNYSSELNVNALELEDSALYLCASTPTGQGRNSPLHFGNGTRLTVT.

The CDR3 region is CASSPGAGDPEQYV. CDR3 in DNA: TGCGCCAGCAGCCCCGGAGCAGGGGATCCCGAGCAGTACGTC. The chain couples TRBV5-1 to TRBJ2-7; D is possibly TRBD1 (6 bases). The V gene lost 4 bases and the J gene lost 6 bases, with 17 bases spanning the gap. The CDR3 loop spans 14 amino acids. Germline V CDR1 and CDR2: SGHRS, YFSETQ.

This chain connects TRBV24-1 to TRBJ2-1; 11 bases are a match to TRBD1. The CDR3 runs 15 residues. Germline V gives CDR1 KGHDR, CDR2 SFDVKD. V gave up 3 bases and J gave up 8 bases; unmatched junction bases: 5. In DNA form, the CDR3 reads TGTGCCACCAGTGATCCCGGGACAGGGGGGGATGAGCAGTTCTTC. Its translation is CATSDPGTGGDEQFF.

This clonotype was found many times. The V gene is TRBV12-3 or TRBV12-4, the J gene TRBJ2-1; TRBD1 matches 9 bases. This CDR3 has 15 amino acids. The trim removed 2 bases at V and 2 bases at J, leaving 1 base unmatched. CDR3 nucleotides: TGTGCCAGCAGTTTACGACAGGGGGCCTACAATGAGCAGTTCTTC. Its protein is CASSLRQGAYNEQFF.

This clonotype turned up a few times. The chain uses TRBV11-2 and TRBJ2-3, with D possibly TRBD2 on 6 matching bases. The CDR3 sequence is 15 residues long. V was trimmed by 5 bases and J by 2 bases, leaving 14 bases between them. Germline V lookup: CDR1 SGHAT, CDR2 FQNNGV. The CDR3 here is CASSPIGGTTDTQYF. For the CDR3, the DNA is TGTGCCAGCAGCCCGATCGGGGGAACCACAGATACGCAGTATTTT.

The chain is built from TRBV4-1 and TRBJ2-3; D is ambiguous. Germline values: CDR1 MGHRA, CDR2 YSYEKL. The CDR3 loop spans 15 amino acids. The ends were cut back, 0 bases at V and 5 bases at J, with 12 bases in the middle. CDR3 in amino acids: CASSQDPGLIDTQYF. The CDR3 DNA sequence: TGCGCCAGCAGCCAAGATCCCGGTTTAATAGATACGCAGTATTTT.

The V and J genes are TRBV29-1 and TRBJ1-2; D not resolved. The CDR3 totals 12 residues. V dropped 0 bases and J dropped 2 bases, with 4 bases sitting between them. Germline lookup yields CDR1 SQVTM and CDR2 ANQGSEA. This chain's CDR3 is CSVEELNYGYTF. The CDR3 coding sequence is TGCAGCGTTGAAGAGTTGAACTATGGCTACACCTTC.

This rearrangement joins TRBV4-2 to TRBJ1-1; TRBD1 aligns across 8 bases. The CDR3 spans 18 residues. Germline V gene sequence: CDR1 LGHNA, CDR2 YNFKEQ. J gave up 1 base and V 2 bases, and 12 bases lay outside the gene matches. In DNA form, the CDR3 reads TGTGCCAGCAGCCAATCCTACTCACGGACAGGGCCGAACACTGAAGCTTTCTTT. The encoded protein is CASSQSYSRTGPNTEAFF.

V usage is TRBV5-1 and J usage is TRBJ1-2; tentatively, D is TRBD1 (5 bases). CDR1 and CDR2 (germline): SGHRS, YFSETQ. This CDR3 comprises 14 residues. Between the trimmed V and J ends, which lost 0 bases and 7 bases, there was a span of 13 bases. The DNA for the CDR3 is TGCGCCAGCAGCTTGGGCGGGGGAACGACTGGCTACACCTTC. It is translated as CASSLGGGTTGYTF.

This clonotype was seen at least ten times. V and J are TRBV4-3 and TRBJ1-5; D is uncertain. The CDR3 runs to 13 residues. Germline CDR1 LGHNA, CDR2 YSLEER. The V gene lost 0 bases and the J gene lost 8 bases, with 8 bases spanning the gap. Written as DNA, the CDR3 is TGCGCCAGCAGCCAAGACGTATCGGAGCCCCAGCATTTT. Amino acids: CASSQDVSEPQHF.

The rearrangement joins TRBV7-9 to TRBJ1-5; TRBD1 might be the D (6 bases). This CDR3 has 14 residues. Looked up from germline, CDR1 is SEHNR and CDR2 is FQNEAQ (reference sequence). V lost 8 bases and J 6 bases, leaving 17 bases between the germline ends. CDR3 region: CASGGQDLIQPQHF. In DNA form, the CDR3 reads TGTGCCAGCGGGGGGCAGGACCTCATTCAGCCCCAGCATTTT.

The table lists this clonotype with many counts. The chain combines TRBV12-3 or TRBV12-4 with TRBJ1-1; no clear D gene. Between the trimmed V and J ends, which lost 3 bases and 7 bases, there was a span of 9 bases. The CDR3 sequence is 12 residues long. CDR3 sequence: CASSFLGSEAFF. As DNA, the CDR3 is TGTGCCAGCAGTTTCCTAGGAAGTGAAGCTTTCTTT.

At least ten counts were recorded for this clonotype. The V gene is TRBV28, the J gene TRBJ2-3, with D perhaps matching TRBD1 or TRBD2 (5 bases each). Germline values: CDR1 MDHEN, CDR2 SYDVKM. Trimming left V 5 bases short and J 6 bases short, with 15 bases between. CDR3 length: 14 residues. The CDR3 coding sequence is TGTGCCAGCAGTATCGGGGCAACGGGGGATACGCAGTATTTT. It is translated as CASSIGATGDTQYF.

The table lists this clonotype with a few counts. The V and J genes are TRBV12-3 or TRBV12-4 and TRBJ2-7; a possible D gene is TRBD2 (6 bases). The CDR3 totals 13 residues. V lost 3 bases and J lost 5, with 11 bases in between. In DNA, the CDR3 is TGTGCCAGCAGTTTGGGGGGAAACCACGAGCAGTACTTC. Residues: CASSLGGNHEQYF.

The rearrangement joins TRBV19 to TRBJ2-1; D call uncertain. Germline V gene data show CDR1 as LNHDA and CDR2 as SQIVND (reference sequence). Trimming cost V 7 bases and J 5 bases, with 15 bases left between them. This CDR3 is built from 14 residues. CDR3 protein: CASTITGSNNEQFF. DNA for the CDR3: TGTGCCAGTACCATAACCGGGTCGAACAATGAGCAGTTCTTC.

The table lists this clonotype with a few counts. This sequence joins TRBV5-4 and TRBJ2-4, with D tentatively TRBD1 (6 bases). Germline V gene lookup returns CDR1 SGHNT and CDR2 YYREEE (reference sequence). Trimming stripped 1 base from V and 7 bases from J, with 12 bases between. The CDR3 loop spans 14 amino acids. The CDR3 region is CASSLWQGTNIQYF. CDR3 nucleotides: TGTGCCAGCAGCTTGTGGCAGGGGACCAACATTCAGTACTTC.

Only a few counts were recorded for this clonotype. The V gene is TRBV15, the J gene TRBJ1-2; D call uncertain. With 0 bases removed from V and 7 bases from J, the gap between germline ends came to 6 bases. Germline V gene lookup returns CDR1 LNHNV and CDR2 YYDKDF (reference sequence). This CDR3 is 12 amino acids long. The CDR3 sequence: CATSRDRGGYTF. CDR3 DNA: TGTGCCACCAGCAGAGATCGGGGTGGCTACACCTTC.

The sample holds many counts of this clonotype. The chain joins TRBV5-1 to TRBJ1-2; TRBD1 is a possible D gene (5 bases). Germline CDR1 is SGHRS and CDR2 is YFSETQ. Trimming left V 1 base short and J 6 bases short, with 10 bases between. This CDR3 comprises 13 residues. CDR3 nucleotide sequence: TGCGCCAGCAGCTTGTTGGGGCAGGATGGCTACACCTTC. Its protein is CASSLLGQDGYTF.

The rearrangement uses TRBV11-2 and TRBJ2-1; D is possibly TRBD1 or TRBD2 (5 bases each). V gave up 1 base and J gave up 7 bases, with 17 bases separating them. This CDR3 has 16 amino acids. The germline V gene encodes CDR1 SGHAT and CDR2 FQNNGV. The CDR3 loop reads CASSLGTGGSWNEQFF. The CDR3 DNA follows: TGTGCCAGCAGCTTAGGTACAGGCGGGTCTTGGAATGAGCAGTTCTTC.

The rearrangement joins TRBV18 to TRBJ2-2, with TRBD1 matching over 9 bases. The CDR3 covers 16 residues. J gave up 5 bases and V 0 bases, and 4 bases lay outside the gene matches. CDR1 is KGHSH and CDR2 is LQKENI in the germline V gene. CDR3 coding DNA: TGTGCCAGCTCACCACCGAAGGACAGGGGAACCGGGGAGCTGTTTTTT. Amino acids: CASSPPKDRGTGELFF.

In its sample, this clonotype was seen a few times. V usage is TRBV4-3 and J usage is TRBJ1-4; no clear D gene. Trimming shortened V by 4 bases and J by 0 bases, and 18 bases separated the two germline ends. This CDR3 has 18 residues. CDR1 is LGHNA and CDR2 is YSLEER in the germline V gene. In DNA, the CDR3 is TGCGCCAGCAGCCGTATTCGGGGTATTGGGGCAACTAATGAAAAACTGTTTTTT. Encoded protein: CASSRIRGIGATNEKLFF.

This clonotype appeared a few times. This chain connects TRBV4-3 to TRBJ2-7, with D possibly TRBD2 on 5 matching bases. V lost 4 bases and J lost 0, with 16 bases in between. Germline CDR1 reads LGHNA; CDR2 reads YSLEER. This CDR3 has 16 amino acids. CDR3 residues: CASSPAAGEPSYEQYV. The CDR3 nucleotides read TGCGCCAGCAGCCCAGCTGCGGGTGAACCCTCCTACGAGCAGTACGTC.

CDR3: CASSRMGRPNTEAFF. CDR3 nucleotides: TGTGCCAGCAGTCGAATGGGACGTCCGAACACTGAAGCTTTCTTT. The chain uses TRBV12-3 or TRBV12-4 and TRBJ1-1, with D tentatively TRBD1 (5 bases). This CDR3 is 15 amino acids long. Between the trimmed V and J ends, which lost 5 bases and 1 base, there was a span of 14 bases.

This chain uses TRBV5-1 with TRBJ2-6; no clear D gene. Germline V gene sequence: CDR1 SGHRS, CDR2 YFSETQ. The germline V and J ends were trimmed by 5 bases and 1 base, with 7 bases remaining between them. The CDR3 consists of 14 residues. The CDR3 sequence is CASSERSGANVLTF. The CDR3 DNA follows: TGCGCCAGCAGTGAGAGGTCTGGGGCCAACGTCCTGACTTTC.

In this sample, this clonotype turned up many times. V is TRBV9 and J is TRBJ2-3; possible D gene TRBD1, 6 bases. The CDR3 has 14 amino acids. The germline V and J ends were trimmed by 0 bases and 5 bases, with 10 bases remaining between them. Germline V gene sequence: CDR1 SGDLS, CDR2 YYNGEE. This CDR3 reads CASSVGGQQDTQYF. In nucleotides, the CDR3 is TGTGCCAGCAGCGTAGGAGGACAGCAAGATACGCAGTATTTT. Variable domain in full (rest from reference TRBV9 and TRBJ2-3): DSGVTQTPKHLITATGQRVTLRCSPRSGDLSVYWYQQSLDQGLQFLIQYYNGEERAKGNILERFSAQQFPDLHSELNLSSLELGDSALYFCASSVGGQQDTQYFGPGTRLTVL.